Following are 23 T cell receptor beta chains from one sample sequenced in a study of blood T cell repertoires in COVID-19. Profiled with immunoSEQ multiplex PCR; TCRdb holds only in-frame clones, not every one. The sample has about 320,000 clones; more than 85% are singletons. Sequences were obtained from PBMCs or T cells enriched from blood (not recorded which). These receptors originate from a woman younger than 45 who had been exposed to COVID-19.

The chain uses TRBV5-6 and TRBJ1-6; TRBD1 is a possible D gene (6 bases). Trimming pared 3 bases from V and 10 bases from J, leaving 20 bases between. Germline CDR1 reads SGHDT; CDR2 reads YYEEEE. The CDR3 runs to 16 residues. Here the CDR3 DNA reads TGTGCCAGCAGCTCGCCCGTGGGGGACAATGGATCACCCCTCCACTTT. As protein: CASSSPVGDNGSPLHF.

V is TRBV2 and J is TRBJ2-7; D not certain. With 7 bases removed from V and 0 bases from J, the gap between germline ends came to 16 bases. In germline, CDR1 is SNHLY, CDR2 FYNNEI. The CDR3 has 15 amino acids. The CDR3 DNA reads as TGTGCCAGCACCACGCTAGGCGGTTTCTCCTACGAGCAGTACTTC. Protein product: CASTTLGGFSYEQYF.

The V gene is TRBV4-1, the J gene TRBJ1-1; possible D gene TRBD1, 5 bases. The CDR3 is 15 amino acids. With 1 base removed from V and 5 bases from J, the gap between germline ends came to 14 bases. The germline V gene has CDR1 MGHRA and CDR2 YSYEKL. The CDR3: CASSQGVRGGTEAFF. DNA of the CDR3: TGCGCCAGCAGCCAAGGTGTGAGGGGAGGTACTGAAGCTTTCTTT.

J is TRBJ1-5 and V is TRBV6-2 or TRBV6-3; TRBD1 is a possible D gene (6 bases). The CDR3 length is 17 residues. Trimming left V 2 bases short and J 7 bases short, with 21 bases between. The germline gives CDR1 MNHEY, CDR2 SVGEGT. CDR3 in amino acids: CASSYPGTLRTRQPQHF. The CDR3 bases are TGTGCCAGCAGTTACCCCGGGACACTTCGCACTCGGCAGCCCCAGCATTTT.

This chain connects TRBV5-5 to TRBJ1-1, with D tentatively TRBD1 (5 bases). The V gene lost 3 bases and the J gene lost 5 bases, with 14 bases spanning the gap. Germline lookup yields CDR1 SGHKS and CDR2 YYEKEE (reference sequence). This CDR3 comprises 14 residues. The CDR3 bases are TGTGCCAGCAGCTCTAGTATTGGGGCTACTGAAGCTTTCTTT. As protein: CASSSSIGATEAFF.

This clone was picked up a small number of times. V usage is TRBV19 and J usage is TRBJ2-1; D unclear. CDR3 length: 12 residues. The germline V gene has CDR1 LNHDA and CDR2 SQIVND (reference sequence). Trimming shortened V by 5 bases and J by 3 bases, and 5 bases separated the two germline ends. CDR3: CASSVVYNEQFF. DNA for the CDR3: TGTGCCAGTAGTGTCGTCTACAATGAGCAGTTCTTC.

Concerning this clone itself: The same CDR3 can be traced to other DNA sequences in this sample. The V and J genes are TRBV5-1 and TRBJ2-3; possibly TRBD2 for D (5 bases). CDR3 length: 12 amino acids. V gave up 1 base and J gave up 5 bases, with 5 bases separating them. CDR1 SGHRS and CDR2 YFSETQ come from the germline V gene. The CDR3 reads CASSLSGDTQYF. CDR3 sequence (DNA): TGCGCCAGCAGCTTGAGCGGAGATACGCAGTATTTT.

The chain carries TRBV27 and TRBJ1-2; 8 bases map to TRBD1. Germline loops: CDR1 MNHEY, CDR2 SMNVEV (reference sequence). V shed 6 bases, J shed 5 bases, and the junction held 11 bases outside the gene matches. The CDR3 is made up of 15 amino acids. CDR3 sequence reads: CASSLGRGRLYGYTF. CDR3 nucleotides: TGTGCCAGCAGCCTAGGCAGGGGGCGCCTGTATGGCTACACCTTC.

V usage is TRBV6-5 and J usage is TRBJ2-7, with TRBD1 identical over 9 bases. CDR1 and CDR2 from the germline V gene are MNHEY and SVGAGI. The CDR3 totals 15 residues. V was pared by 5 bases and J by 3 bases, with 8 bases of the junction left unmatched. The CDR3 protein is CASSQRTGVDYEQYF. CDR3 nucleotides: TGTGCCAGCAGTCAAAGGACAGGGGTGGACTACGAGCAGTACTTC.

This chain joins TRBV28 and TRBJ1-2, with 9 nucleotides matching TRBD1. J was trimmed by 4 bases and V by 6 bases; bases with no gene match: 3. The CDR3 runs to 13 residues. The germline gives CDR1 MDHEN, CDR2 SYDVKM. CDR3 bases: TGTGCCAGCAGGGAGACAGGGGGCTATGGCTACACCTTC. Amino acid sequence: CASRETGGYGYTF.

This clone occurred once. The genes are TRBV5-1 and TRBJ2-3; maybe TRBD2 (6 bases). This CDR3 contains 15 residues. Germline V gene data show CDR1 as SGHRS and CDR2 as YFSETQ. V gave up 1 base and J gave up 2 bases, with 11 bases separating them. The CDR3 sequence is CASSLPLASTDTQYF. The CDR3 DNA sequence: TGCGCCAGCAGCTTGCCCCTAGCGTCCACAGATACGCAGTATTTT. The entire variable domain, with the rest obtained from reference TRBV5-1 and TRBJ2-3, is as follows: KAGVTQTPRYLIKTRGQQVTLSCSPISGHRSVSWYQQTPGQGLQFLFEYFSETQRNKGNFPGRFSGRQFSNSRSEMNVSTLELGDSALYLCASSLPLASTDTQYFGPGTRLTVL.

The chain uses TRBV18 and TRBJ1-6; D unresolved. Trimming took 6 bases from V and 1 from J, leaving 13 bases between them. Germline V gene lookup returns CDR1 KGHSH and CDR2 LQKENI. This CDR3 spans 16 amino acids. As DNA, the CDR3 is TGTGCCAGCTCCCAAAAGGTCGGGTCCTATAATTCACCCCTCCACTTT. Its translation is CASSQKVGSYNSPLHF.

The chain couples TRBV3-1 (or the pseudogene TRBV3-2) to TRBJ2-5, with TRBD2 identical over 10 bases. The J segment lost 1 base and the V segment lost 4 bases, leaving 0 bases of the junction unmatched. This CDR3 spans 14 amino acids. Germline CDR1 LGHDT, CDR2 YNNKEL (reference sequence). The CDR3 coding sequence is TGTGCCAGCAGCCTAGCGGGGGGCCAAGAGACCCAGTACTTC. Encoded protein: CASSLAGGQETQYF.

This clone has just a few counts. V and J are TRBV2 and TRBJ2-7; TRBD2 matches 15 bases. V was pared by 4 bases and J by 3 bases, with 4 bases of the junction left unmatched. Germline-derived CDR1 and CDR2 are SNHLY and FYNNEI. This CDR3 contains 16 residues. The CDR3 DNA reads as TGTGCCAGCAGTGTGGGACTAGCGGGGGGAAACTACGAGCAGTACTTC. This encodes CASSVGLAGGNYEQYF.

This sequence joins TRBV30 and TRBJ1-3; D call uncertain. Germline V gene lookup returns CDR1 GTSNPN and CDR2 SVGIG (reference sequence). The CDR3 length is 14 residues. The V end lost 1 base, the J end lost 0 bases, and 7 bases lay between the germline ends. CDR3 residues: CAWSARLSGNTIYF. The DNA for the CDR3 is TGTGCCTGGAGTGCGCGACTCTCTGGAAACACCATATATTTT.

The chain links TRBV11-3 to TRBJ2-3, with 7 bases lining up with TRBD2. The trim removed 10 bases at V and 4 bases at J, leaving 14 bases unmatched. Germline CDR1 is SGHNT and CDR2 is YENEEA. The CDR3 consists of 15 residues. The CDR3 loop is CATGPLAKSPDTQYF. In nucleotides, the CDR3 is TGTGCCACCGGTCCACTAGCGAAGTCCCCAGATACGCAGTATTTT.

The V and J genes are TRBV11-3 and TRBJ2-3; the D is unclear. CDR3 length: 12 amino acids. Germline CDR1 and CDR2: SGHNT and YENEEA. V was trimmed by 5 bases and J by 6 bases, leaving 9 bases between them. The chain's CDR3 is CASSQRWDTQYF. The CDR3 DNA is TGTGCCAGCAGCCAACGGTGGGATACGCAGTATTTT.

J is TRBJ2-7 and V is TRBV19; D unclear. V dropped 3 bases and J dropped 3 bases, with 24 bases sitting between them. The CDR3 totals 18 residues. Germline values: CDR1 LNHDA, CDR2 SQIVND (reference sequence). CDR3 bases: TGTGCCAGTAGTATTCGAGACATCCCACCCAACGTAGGCTACGAGCAGTACTTC. Residues: CASSIRDIPPNVGYEQYF.

This sequence joins TRBV27 and TRBJ1-2; no clear D gene. This CDR3 comprises 14 residues. Germline CDR1 reads MNHEY; CDR2 reads SMNVEV (reference sequence). The V end lost 5 bases, the J end lost 7 bases, and 17 bases lay between the germline ends. The CDR3 DNA sequence: TGTGCCAGCAGTCCCCCGGACCTTGGGAGTGGCTACACCTTC. Translation gives CASSPPDLGSGYTF.

The chain employs TRBV7-6 and TRBJ1-2; 8 positions agree with TRBD1. The length of the CDR3 is 15 residues. Looked up from germline, CDR1 is SGHVS and CDR2 is FNYEAQ. V lost 4 bases to trimming and J lost 4 bases; unmatched junction nucleotides: 8. CDR3 amino acids: CASSSNPTGVYGYTF. The CDR3 DNA reads as TGTGCCAGCAGCTCAAATCCGACAGGGGTCTATGGCTACACCTTC.

The genes are TRBV18 and TRBJ2-7, with 7 bases identical to TRBD2. V shed 2 bases and J 6 bases; nucleotides not matched to a gene: 7. The CDR3 runs to 14 residues. CDR1 KGHSH and CDR2 LQKENI come from the germline V gene. The CDR3 DNA sequence: TGTGCCAGCTCACCAGGAAGCGGGGAGGGCGAGCAGTACTTC. Translation gives CASSPGSGEGEQYF. The full variable domain, its missing parts supplied by reference TRBV18 and TRBJ2-7, is NAGVMQNPRHLVRRRGQEARLRCSPMKGHSHVYWYRQLPEEGLKFMVYLQKENIIDESGMPKERFSAEFPKEGPSILRIQQVVRGDSAAYFCASSPGSGEGEQYFGPGTRLTVT.

CDR3 sequence: CASSPGLASYNEQFF. DNA of the CDR3: TGTGCCAGCTCACCCGGACTAGCTAGCTACAATGAGCAGTTCTTC. The chain joins TRBV18 to TRBJ2-1; 8 positions agree with TRBD2. Germline V gives CDR1 KGHSH, CDR2 LQKENI. The CDR3 has 15 amino acids. V trimming: 3 bases; J trimming: 3 bases; junction bases outside the gene matches: 4.

The V and J genes are TRBV5-4 and TRBJ1-6; D ambiguous. Trimming left V 4 bases short and J 5 bases short, with 10 bases between. Germline V gives CDR1 SGHNT, CDR2 YYREEE (reference sequence). CDR3 length equals 14 residues. CDR3 amino acids: CASSIRENNSPLHF. The CDR3 bases are TGTGCCAGCAGCATCCGGGAGAATAATTCACCCCTCCACTTT.